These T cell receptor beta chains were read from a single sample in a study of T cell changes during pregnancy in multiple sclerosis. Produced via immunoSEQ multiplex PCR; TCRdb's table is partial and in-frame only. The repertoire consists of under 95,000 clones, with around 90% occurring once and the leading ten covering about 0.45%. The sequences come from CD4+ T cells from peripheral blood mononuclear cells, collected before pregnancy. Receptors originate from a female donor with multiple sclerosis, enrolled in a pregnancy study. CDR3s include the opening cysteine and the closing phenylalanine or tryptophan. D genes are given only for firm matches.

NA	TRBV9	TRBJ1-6	CASGGRNSPLHF
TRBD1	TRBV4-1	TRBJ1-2	CASSHGTGAGGYTF
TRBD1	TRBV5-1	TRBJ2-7	CASSLILQGANEQYF
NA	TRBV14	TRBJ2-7	CASSQGLSYEQYF
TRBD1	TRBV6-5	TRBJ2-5	CASSFRTGQETQYF
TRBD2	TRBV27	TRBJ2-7	CASSPIAGGYEQYF
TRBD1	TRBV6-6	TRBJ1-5	CASSYPGTDGQPQHF
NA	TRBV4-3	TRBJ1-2	CASSQDAGFYGYTF
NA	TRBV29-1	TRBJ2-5	CSVEGGRRETQYF
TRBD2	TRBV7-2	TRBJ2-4	CASSLNVLGTSGVGNIQYF
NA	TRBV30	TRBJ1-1	CAWTQFGGNTEAFF
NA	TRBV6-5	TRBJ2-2	CASSYRLANTGELFF
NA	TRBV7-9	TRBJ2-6	CASLAGGWGANVLTF
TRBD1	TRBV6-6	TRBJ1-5	CASTEQGAYQPQHF
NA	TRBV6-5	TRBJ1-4	CASSYFVPRGLFF
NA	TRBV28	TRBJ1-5	CASSSGGVVNSNQPQHF
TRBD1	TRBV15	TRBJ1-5	CATSKLDRAGQPQHF
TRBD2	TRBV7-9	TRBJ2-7	CASRTSGGPYEQYF
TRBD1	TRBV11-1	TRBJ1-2	CASSSGQSNYGYTF
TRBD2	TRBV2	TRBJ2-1	CASSSGTSGRALNNEQFF
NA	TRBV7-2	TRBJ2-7	CASSLRAGNSYEQYF
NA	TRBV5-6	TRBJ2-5	CASSPTLSGKYQETQYF
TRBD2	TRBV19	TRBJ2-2	CASRTPGLENTGELFF
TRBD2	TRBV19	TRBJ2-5	CATSGLAGAPGQETQYF
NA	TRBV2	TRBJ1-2	CASITPTNYGYTF
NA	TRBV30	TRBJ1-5	CAWSGVGSSNQPQHF
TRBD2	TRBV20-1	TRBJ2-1	CSARLAGEQFF